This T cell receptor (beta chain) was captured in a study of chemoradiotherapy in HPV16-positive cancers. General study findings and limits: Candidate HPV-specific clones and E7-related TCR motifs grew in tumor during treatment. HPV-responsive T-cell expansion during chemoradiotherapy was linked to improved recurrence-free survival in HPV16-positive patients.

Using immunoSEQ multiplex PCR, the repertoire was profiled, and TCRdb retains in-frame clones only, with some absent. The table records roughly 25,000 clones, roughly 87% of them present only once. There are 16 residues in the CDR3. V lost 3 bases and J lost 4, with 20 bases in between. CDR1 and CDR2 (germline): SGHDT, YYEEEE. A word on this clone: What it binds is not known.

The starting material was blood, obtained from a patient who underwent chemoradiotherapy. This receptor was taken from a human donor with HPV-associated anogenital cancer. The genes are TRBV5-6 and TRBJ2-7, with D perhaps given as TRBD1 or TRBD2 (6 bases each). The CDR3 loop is CASSSSWRGYGYEQYF. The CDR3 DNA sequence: TGTGCCAGCAGCTCCTCTTGGAGGGGGTATGGGTACGAGCAGTACTTC.